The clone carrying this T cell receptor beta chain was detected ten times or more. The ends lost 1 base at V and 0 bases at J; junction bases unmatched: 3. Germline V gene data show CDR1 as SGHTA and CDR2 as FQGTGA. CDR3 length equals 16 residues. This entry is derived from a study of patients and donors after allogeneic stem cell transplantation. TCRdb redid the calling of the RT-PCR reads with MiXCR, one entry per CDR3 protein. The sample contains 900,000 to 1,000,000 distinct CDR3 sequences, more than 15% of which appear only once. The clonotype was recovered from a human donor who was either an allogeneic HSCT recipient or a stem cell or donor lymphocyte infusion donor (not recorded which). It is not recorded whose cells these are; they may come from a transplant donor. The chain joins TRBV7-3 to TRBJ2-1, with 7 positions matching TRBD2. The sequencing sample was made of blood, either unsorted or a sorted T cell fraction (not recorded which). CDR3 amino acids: CASSLMGGSSYNEQFF. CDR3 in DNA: TGTGCCAGCAGCTTAATGGGGGGGAGCTCCTACAATGAGCAGTTCTTC.